This passage covers 26 T cell receptor beta chains from one sample sequenced in a study of CD8 T cells in ankylosing spondylitis. TCRdb reprocessed the 5' RACE reads with MiXCR, giving one entry per CDR3 protein. The table has about 400,000 distinct CDR3 sequences, about 22% seen once. These receptors lack a known antigen. Study-wide results and limits: What appeared characteristic of ankylosing spondylitis blood was a TCR beta motif of several highly homologous variants.

Input material: blood, either unsorted or a sorted T cell fraction (not recorded which). These receptors all come from a male donor with ankylosing spondylitis.

This chain connects TRBV12-3 or TRBV12-4 to TRBJ2-1; D is undetermined. Trimming stripped 6 bases from V and 7 bases from J, with 16 bases between. This CDR3 has 14 residues. The CDR3: CASSLVVVPNEQFF. The CDR3 nucleotides are TGTGCCAGCAGCCTCGTTGTAGTGCCGAATGAGCAGTTCTTC.

There are a few counts of this clonotype. J is TRBJ2-5 and V is TRBV6-2 or TRBV6-3; D ambiguous. Germline lookup yields CDR1 MNHEY and CDR2 SVGEGT. The CDR3 length is 11 residues. Trimming shortened V by 8 bases and J by 5 bases, and 9 bases separated the two germline ends. CDR3 sequence: CASGQGETQYF. The CDR3 nucleotides read TGTGCCAGCGGGCAAGGGGAGACCCAGTACTTC.

V and J are TRBV12-3 or TRBV12-4 and TRBJ2-7, with TRBD2 identical over 7 bases. CDR3 length: 14 amino acids. V lost 3 bases and J lost 7; bases outside the gene matches: 9. The CDR3: CASSLGGRVREQYF. Written as DNA, the CDR3 is TGTGCCAGCAGTTTGGGCGGGAGAGTGCGTGAGCAGTACTTC.

This chain uses TRBV12-3 or TRBV12-4 with TRBJ2-2; a weak D match, TRBD2 (6 bases). V was trimmed by 2 bases and J by 7 bases, leaving 14 bases between them. CDR3 length: 15 amino acids. The CDR3 DNA sequence: TGTGCCAGCAGTTTATCGGGAGCCACGGACGGGGAGCTGTTTTTT. Residues: CASSLSGATDGELFF.

This sequence joins TRBV11-3 and TRBJ2-7; D may be TRBD2 (6 bases). V was trimmed by 4 bases and J by 0 bases, leaving 19 bases between them. CDR3 length equals 17 residues. Per the germline V gene, CDR1 is SGHNT and CDR2 is YENEEA. The DNA for the CDR3 is TGTGCCAGCAGCTCGGGACTCGGCGCGCCGAGCTCCTACGAGCAGTACTTC. Translating it yields CASSSGLGAPSSYEQYF.

This clonotype was seen a handful of times. V gene TRBV5-1 combines with J gene TRBJ2-5; no reliable D call. This CDR3 is built from 11 residues. Germline CDR1 is SGHRS and CDR2 is YFSETQ. Trimming shortened V by 6 bases and J by 3 bases, and 6 bases separated the two germline ends. This CDR3 reads CASKQEETQYF. As DNA, the CDR3 is TGCGCCAGCAAACAAGAAGAGACCCAGTACTTC.

This clonotype was seen repeatedly, ten times or more. The chain carries TRBV15 and TRBJ2-7, with a tentative D call TRBD1 (5 bases). The V and J ends lost 0 bases and 3 bases respectively, with 9 bases between them. The CDR3 loop spans 14 amino acids. The germline V gene has CDR1 LNHNV and CDR2 YYDKDF (reference sequence). The CDR3 sequence is CATSREGRNYEQYF. The CDR3 DNA follows: TGTGCCACCAGCAGAGAGGGGCGAAACTACGAGCAGTACTTC.

The chain carries TRBV7-6 and TRBJ2-7; 8 positions agree with TRBD2. V was clipped by 1 base and J by 3 bases; unmatched bases: 17. There are 19 residues in the CDR3. The germline gives CDR1 SGHVS, CDR2 FNYEAQ. The CDR3 reads CASSLDHQAWTSRNYEQYF. In DNA form, the CDR3 reads TGTGCCAGCAGCTTAGATCATCAGGCCTGGACTAGCAGAAACTACGAGCAGTACTTC.

The chain combines TRBV5-8 with TRBJ2-7, with 11 bases matching TRBD2. The germline gives CDR1 SGHTS, CDR2 YDEGEE. Trimming at V came to 2 bases and at J to 2 bases, leaving 3 bases not matched to a gene. There are 15 residues in the CDR3. CDR3 bases: TGTGCCAGCAGCTTTGGACTAGCGGGCGCCTACGAGCAGTACTTC. This sequence encodes CASSFGLAGAYEQYF.

The chain is built from TRBV10-3 and TRBJ2-1; D might be TRBD1 or TRBD2, each matching 5 bases. The CDR3 length is 17 residues. The germline CDR1 and CDR2 sequences are ENHRY and SYGVKD. V lost 6 bases and J 5 bases, leaving 23 bases between the germline ends. CDR3 sequence: CAIRAPGKSLTDNEQFF. The CDR3 DNA is TGTGCCATCAGAGCTCCGGGAAAATCCCTGACAGACAATGAGCAGTTCTTC.

The V and J genes are TRBV7-8 and TRBJ2-1, with TRBD2 as a possible D gene (5 bases). The CDR3 length is 16 residues. V was trimmed by 5 bases and J by 0 bases, leaving 14 bases between them. Germline assignment: CDR1 SGHVS and CDR2 FQNEAQ. CDR3 in amino acids: CASSARTANSYNEQFF. In DNA form, the CDR3 reads TGTGCCAGCAGCGCACGGACTGCTAACTCCTACAATGAGCAGTTCTTC.

This clonotype occurred a few times. The rearrangement links TRBV6-5 to TRBJ1-5, with 7 bases fitting TRBD1. V was clipped by 4 bases and J by 5 bases; unmatched bases: 5. The CDR3 length is 14 residues. Per the germline V gene, CDR1 is MNHEY and CDR2 is SVGAGI. The CDR3 coding sequence is TGTGCCAGCAGTTCGACAGGGTTGGATCAGCCCCAGCATTTT. It codes for CASSSTGLDQPQHF.

V gene TRBV12-3 or TRBV12-4 combines with J gene TRBJ2-7; D ambiguous. This CDR3 contains 14 residues. Trimming cost V 6 bases and J 2 bases, with 14 bases left between them. The CDR3 protein is CASSDTTDAYEQYF. CDR3 in DNA: TGTGCCAGCAGCGACACGACCGATGCCTACGAGCAGTACTTC.

The rearrangement joins TRBV7-3 to TRBJ2-1, with 10 bases matching TRBD2. Trimming cost V 1 base and J 6 bases; bases outside gene matches: 12. Germline V gene sequence: CDR1 SGHTA, CDR2 FQGTGA. This CDR3 has 18 residues. The CDR3 nucleotides read TGTGCCAGCAGCTTAAAACCTACGCTAGCGGGAGTGCCCAATGAGCAGTTCTTC. This translates into CASSLKPTLAGVPNEQFF.

V usage is TRBV12-3 or TRBV12-4 and J usage is TRBJ1-2, with D possibly matching TRBD1 (5 bases). The ends were cut back, 6 bases at V and 4 bases at J, with 18 bases in the middle. The CDR3 totals 15 residues. In nucleotides, the CDR3 is TGTGCCAGCAGCCCTGGGGCAACCCCCGCCTATGGCTACACCTTC. The encoded protein is CASSPGATPAYGYTF.

This clonotype was counted once. The V call is TRBV11-2, the J call TRBJ2-1; D is unclear. V lost 7 bases and J 3 bases, leaving 16 bases between the germline ends. Germline values: CDR1 SGHAT, CDR2 FQNNGV. This CDR3 has 15 residues. CDR3 in DNA: TGTGCCAGCAACGCGCTAGGAAACCTCTACAATGAGCAGTTCTTC. Protein sequence: CASNALGNLYNEQFF.

The chain couples TRBV7-2 to TRBJ2-3, with D possibly being TRBD1 (6 bases). The germline V gene has CDR1 SGHTA and CDR2 FQGNSA. Trimming cost V 4 bases and J 5 bases, with 10 bases left between them. The CDR3 runs to 13 residues. CDR3 nucleotide sequence: TGTGCCAGCAGCTCTCAGGGGATAGATACGCAGTATTTT. Amino acid sequence: CASSSQGIDTQYF.

The chain has TRBV11-1 and TRBJ2-1, with D possibly TRBD2 on 6 matching bases. V was cut by 8 bases and J by 4 bases, with 21 bases left in between. The CDR3 has 16 residues. Germline V CDR1 and CDR2: SGHAT, FQDESV (reference sequence). CDR3 DNA: TGTGCCAGCGGGGATAGGTCTCGGAGGGGATACAATGAGCAGTTCTTC. Its protein is CASGDRSRRGYNEQFF. Supplemented by reference TRBV11-1 and TRBJ2-1, the full variable domain reads EAEVAQSPRYKITEKSQAVAFWCDPISGHATLYWYRQILGQGPELLVQFQDESVVDDSQLPKDRFSAERLKGVDSTLKIQPAELGDSAMYLCASGDRSRRGYNEQFFGPGTRLTVL.

This clonotype was recorded a few times. This rearrangement joins TRBV5-1 to TRBJ1-2; D ambiguous. V was cut by 0 bases and J by 2 bases, with 11 bases left in between. Germline assignment: CDR1 SGHRS and CDR2 YFSETQ. This CDR3 has 15 amino acids. CDR3 in DNA: TGCGCCAGCAGCTTGGGGCTGGGCAACAACTATGGCTACACCTTC. Its protein is CASSLGLGNNYGYTF.

The chain carries TRBV10-2 and TRBJ2-3, with no clear D. The V end lost 8 bases, the J end lost 6 bases, and 15 bases lay between the germline ends. Germline V CDR1 and CDR2: WSHSY, SAAADI. The CDR3 is 13 amino acids. Here the CDR3 DNA reads TGCGCCAGCCTCTGGGCTACGGCGGATACGCAGTATTTT. It codes for CASLWATADTQYF.

Concerning this clonotype itself: At one end, the junction sequence differs from germline, possibly due to a read error. V is TRBV5-1 and J is TRBJ2-2; the D call may be TRBD1 or TRBD2 (5 bases each). Per the germline V gene, CDR1 is SGHRS and CDR2 is YFSETQ. The CDR3 has 16 amino acids. This CDR3 is CASGLGTGRGAGELFF. The CDR3 DNA follows: TGCGCCAGCGGCTTGGGGACCGGCAGAGGGGCCGGGGAGCTGTTTTTT. Looking up the rest from reference TRBV5-1 and TRBJ2-2 gives the full variable domain: KAGVTQTPRYLIKTRGQQVTLSCSPISGHRSVSWYQQTPGQGLQFLFEYFSETQRNKGNFPGRFSGRQFSNSRSEMNVSTLELGDSALYLCASGLGTGRGAGELFFGEGSRLTVL.

V usage is TRBV6-6 and J usage is TRBJ2-5; D might be TRBD1 or TRBD2, each matching 6 bases. Germline-derived CDR1 and CDR2 are MNHNY and SVGAGI (reference sequence). This CDR3 comprises 13 residues. V lost 7 bases and J 2 bases, leaving 11 bases between the germline ends. CDR3 DNA sequence: TGTGCCAGCAACGGGGGCCCGCAAGAGACCCAGTACTTC. As protein: CASNGGPQETQYF.

The chain employs TRBV18 and TRBJ2-2; no reliable D call. The V and J ends lost 5 bases and 4 bases respectively, with 14 bases between them. The germline CDR1 and CDR2 sequences are KGHSH and LQKENI. The CDR3 has 15 amino acids. This chain's CDR3 is CASSFELAATGELFF. The CDR3 nucleotides are TGTGCCAGCTCATTTGAGCTTGCGGCCACCGGGGAGCTGTTTTTT.

V and J are TRBV9 and TRBJ2-2, with TRBD2 matching over 7 bases. Looked up from germline, CDR1 is SGDLS and CDR2 is YYNGEE. The trim removed 0 bases at V and 6 bases at J, leaving 5 bases unmatched. There are 15 residues in the CDR3. The CDR3 sequence is CASSVGDYRSGELFF. The CDR3 nucleotides read TGTGCCAGCAGCGTAGGGGACTACCGTTCCGGGGAGCTGTTTTTT.

The sample holds many counts of this clonotype. This chain links TRBV29-1 with TRBJ1-5, with D perhaps TRBD1 (6 bases). From germline, CDR1 is SQVTM and CDR2 ANQGSEA. Trimming cost V 4 bases and J 7 bases, with 14 bases left between them. The CDR3 is 13 amino acids. Here the CDR3 DNA reads TGCAGCGTTGTGGAGAGCGGGGGCCAGCCCCAGCATTTT. Amino acids: CSVVESGGQPQHF.

This clonotype was counted between two and nine times. The V gene is TRBV19, the J gene TRBJ2-5; D unresolved. The ends were cut back, 3 bases at V and 3 bases at J, with 11 bases in the middle. From germline, CDR1 is LNHDA and CDR2 SQIVND (reference sequence). This CDR3 is built from 14 residues. The CDR3 protein is CASSIGGSEETQYF. The DNA of the CDR3 is TGTGCCAGTAGTATTGGTGGGTCTGAAGAGACCCAGTACTTC. Complete variable domain (other parts from reference TRBV19 and TRBJ2-5): DGGITQSPKYLFRKEGQNVTLSCEQNLNHDAMYWYRQDPGQGLRLIYYSQIVNDFQKGDIAEGYSVSREKKESFPLTVTSAQKNPTAFYLCASSIGGSEETQYFGPGTRLLVL.